The 31 T cell receptor beta chains reported below all come from one sample, sequenced in a study of control samples from healthy donors and cancer patients (dated by TCRdb to 2019 to 2021). Library preparation was by the immunoSEQ multiplex PCR assay. What TCRdb holds here is the immuneACCESS table cut down to in-frame rearrangements. Part of the clones is not present; checked against another copy, under half of the missing clones reflect an unresolved V gene, and the others are unexplained. The sample has about 130,000 clones on record, about 94% of them singletons. The leading ten clones occupy approximately 14% of the sample. The sample was PBMCs. The receptor set was obtained from a man in his 60s with colorectal cancer.

The chain couples TRBV4-1 to TRBJ1-4, with TRBD1 identical over 7 bases. From germline, CDR1 is MGHRA and CDR2 YSYEKL. With V trimmed by 0 bases and J by 6 bases, 4 bases remained unmatched. The CDR3 loop spans 15 amino acids. In DNA form, the CDR3 reads TGCGCCAGCAGCCAAGATGAGGGGGCTTATGAAAAACTGTTTTTT. Protein: CASSQDEGAYEKLFF.

The CDR3 DNA reads TGTGCCAGTAGTACCTCGACTAGCGGGGGTGCCTACAATGAGCAGTTCTTC. Amino acids: CASSTSTSGGAYNEQFF. This chain joins TRBV19 and TRBJ2-1, with TRBD2 matching 12 bases. The CDR3 has 17 residues. Losses at the gene ends were 4 bases for V and 2 bases for J; bases not matched to a gene: 6. Germline CDR1 and CDR2: LNHDA and SQIVND (reference sequence).

This chain joins TRBV7-2 and TRBJ1-5, with D perhaps TRBD1 (5 bases). This CDR3 has 13 amino acids. V was clipped by 5 bases and J by 4 bases, with 9 bases between them. CDR1 SGHTA and CDR2 FQGNSA come from the germline V gene. The CDR3 here is CASSITGNQPQHF. DNA of the CDR3: TGTGCCAGCAGCATCACAGGAAATCAGCCCCAGCATTTT.

The chain combines TRBV5-1 with TRBJ1-2; D possibly corresponds to TRBD1 (5 bases). Trimming took off 1 base at V and 4 bases at J, with 14 bases between the two ends. Germline V gene data show CDR1 as SGHRS and CDR2 as YFSETQ. The CDR3 contains 15 residues. CDR3 region: CASSLSAGGGYGYTF. In DNA, the CDR3 is TGCGCCAGCAGCTTGTCTGCCGGGGGTGGCTATGGCTACACCTTC.

CDR3: CASSPDRPRSPLHF. DNA for the CDR3: TGTGCCAGCAGCCCGGACAGGCCTCGGTCACCCCTCCACTTT. The chain recombines TRBV5-5 with TRBJ1-6, with 7 nucleotides matching TRBD1. The CDR3 loop spans 14 amino acids. Trimming at V came to 4 bases and at J to 10 bases, leaving 8 bases not matched to a gene. The germline V gene encodes CDR1 SGHKS and CDR2 YYEKEE (reference sequence).

The rearrangement uses TRBV27 and TRBJ1-5, with 10 nucleotides matching TRBD1. CDR3 length: 15 residues. Losses at the gene ends were 2 bases for V and 7 bases for J; bases not matched to a gene: 5. CDR1 and CDR2 (germline): MNHEY, SMNVEV (reference sequence). CDR3 DNA sequence: TGTGCCAGCAGTTTAGGGACAGGGGTGAACCAGCCCCAGCATTTT. This sequence encodes CASSLGTGVNQPQHF.

This chain connects TRBV18 to TRBJ1-6; no definite D call. Germline values: CDR1 KGHSH, CDR2 LQKENI. The CDR3 is 16 residues long. Trimming left V 0 bases short and J 9 bases short, with 15 bases between. The CDR3 DNA sequence: TGTGCCAGCTCACCACCGTCGTTATACGGTAGTTCACCCCTCCACTTT. It translates to CASSPPSLYGSSPLHF.

The chain couples TRBV23-1 to TRBJ1-4; D may be TRBD1 (5 bases). TRBV23-1 is an ORF for which the function is uncertain. The length of the CDR3 is 16 residues. Trimming removed 4 bases from V and 10 bases from J, with 22 bases in between. The CDR3 reads CASSLRRGVPTGKLFF. As DNA, the CDR3 is TGCGCCAGCAGTCTCCGTCGGGGGGTCCCCACCGGAAAACTGTTTTTT.

This chain uses TRBV27 with TRBJ2-5; D tentatively fits TRBD1 or TRBD2 (5 bases each). Germline V gene data show CDR1 as MNHEY and CDR2 as SMNVEV (reference sequence). This CDR3 region has 16 residues. V gave up 2 bases and J gave up 4 bases, with 17 bases separating them. CDR3 in DNA: TGTGCCAGCAGTTTAGATTCGGGACCCCGCCGAGAGACCCAGTACTTC. It specifies CASSLDSGPRRETQYF.

The rearrangement uses TRBV3-1 (or the pseudogene TRBV3-2) and TRBJ1-2; possibly TRBD1 for D (6 bases). The V end lost 3 bases, the J end lost 8 bases, and 10 bases lay between the germline ends. CDR1 and CDR2 from the germline V gene are LGHDT and YNNKEL (reference sequence). The CDR3 has 12 residues. CDR3 residues: CASSQGAAGYTF. The DNA of the CDR3 is TGTGCCAGCAGCCAGGGGGCGGCGGGCTACACCTTC.

The chain joins TRBV5-1 to TRBJ1-1; 7 positions agree with TRBD1. Looked up from germline, CDR1 is SGHRS and CDR2 is YFSETQ. This CDR3 contains 15 residues. The V gene end was trimmed by 0 bases and the J gene end by 0 bases; junction bases not matched to a gene: 2. The CDR3 nucleotides are TGCGCCAGCAGCTTGGTGGACAGGTTGAACACTGAAGCTTTCTTT. This codes for CASSLVDRLNTEAFF.

The V and J genes are TRBV28 and TRBJ1-1, with 8 bases lining up with TRBD1. CDR3 length: 18 residues. CDR1 is MDHEN and CDR2 is SYDVKM in the germline V gene. V lost 5 bases and J lost 5; bases outside the gene matches: 19. CDR3 in amino acids: CASSPLGQGGMVGTEAFF. The CDR3, as DNA: TGTGCCAGCAGTCCACTCGGACAGGGAGGGATGGTAGGAACTGAAGCTTTCTTT.

The chain uses TRBV12-3 or TRBV12-4 and TRBJ2-7, with a possible D match to TRBD2 (5 bases). With 6 bases removed from V and 5 bases from J, the gap between germline ends came to 14 bases. The CDR3 runs to 13 residues. CDR3 residues: CASRGLGRHEQYF. As DNA, the CDR3 is TGTGCCAGCAGGGGTCTGGGGAGACACGAGCAGTACTTC.

The chain employs TRBV27 and TRBJ2-2, with D unresolved. V was shortened by 5 bases and J by 4 bases, with 11 bases between the two germline ends. Germline lookup yields CDR1 MNHEY and CDR2 SMNVEV (reference sequence). This CDR3 is built from 14 residues. The DNA of the CDR3 is TGTGCCAGCAGTCCGTACTCGAGCACCGGGGAGCTGTTTTTT. Its translation: CASSPYSSTGELFF.

V gene TRBV7-2 combines with J gene TRBJ1-4; TRBD1 matches at 8 bases. The trim removed 2 bases at V and 7 bases at J, leaving 3 bases unmatched. Germline V gene data show CDR1 as SGHTA and CDR2 as FQGNSA. The CDR3 contains 14 residues. CDR3 amino acids: CASSLSGGGEKLFF. The CDR3 DNA follows: TGTGCCAGCAGCTTATCAGGGGGCGGTGAAAAACTGTTTTTT.

The chain combines TRBV3-1 (or the pseudogene TRBV3-2) with TRBJ1-2; D possibly corresponds to TRBD1 (6 bases). Trimming took off 0 bases at V and 8 bases at J, with 13 bases between the two ends. The CDR3 covers 14 residues. Per germline, CDR1 LGHDT and CDR2 YNNKEL (reference sequence). The CDR3 reads CASSQDPAGEGYTF. The CDR3 bases are TGTGCCAGCAGCCAAGATCCTGCAGGGGAAGGCTACACCTTC.

V is TRBV18 and J is TRBJ2-7, with TRBD2 identical over 7 bases. CDR3 size: 15 residues. The germline CDR1 and CDR2 sequences are KGHSH and LQKENI. V trimming: 3 bases; J trimming: 0 bases; junction bases outside the gene matches: 5. CDR3: CASSPPGGSSYEQYF. The CDR3 DNA reads as TGTGCCAGCTCACCCCCGGGGGGAAGCTCCTACGAGCAGTACTTC.

V and J are TRBV7-9 and TRBJ2-5, with 8 positions matching TRBD2. CDR1 and CDR2 from the germline V gene are SEHNR and FQNEAQ (reference sequence). This CDR3 contains 14 residues. V was clipped by 1 base and J by 2 bases; unmatched bases: 0. The CDR3 sequence is CASSLGGGQETQYF. CDR3 DNA: TGTGCCAGCAGCTTAGGCGGGGGGCAAGAGACCCAGTACTTC.

The chain couples TRBV5-1 to TRBJ1-4; D may be TRBD1 (5 bases). The CDR3 spans 15 residues. Trimming cost V 4 bases and J 8 bases, with 18 bases left between them. CDR1 SGHRS and CDR2 YFSETQ come from the germline V gene. The CDR3 DNA reads TGCGCCAGCAGCCCCCGGGAGGGGTCTGGGGAAAAACTGTTTTTT. It specifies CASSPREGSGEKLFF.

CDR3 DNA: TGTGCCAGCGCTCTACCCTCCAGCTATGGCTACACCTTC. Protein: CASALPSSYGYTF. The genes are TRBV7-8 and TRBJ1-2, with D uncertain. The germline V gene encodes CDR1 SGHVS and CDR2 FQNEAQ. The CDR3 extends over 13 amino acids. The ends were cut back, 8 bases at V and 4 bases at J, with 14 bases in the middle.

The chain has TRBV24-1 and TRBJ1-2; D uncertain. The CDR3 consists of 14 residues. CDR1 is KGHDR, CDR2 SFDVKD, per germline. V gave up 2 bases and J gave up 3 bases, with 9 bases separating them. In DNA form, the CDR3 reads TGTGCCACCAGTGATTCCCAGTCTGACTATGGCTACACCTTC. Amino acids: CATSDSQSDYGYTF.

This clone is a singleton in its sample. The chain links TRBV10-3 to TRBJ1-2; D is perhaps TRBD1 (5 bases). CDR1 and CDR2 from the germline V gene are ENHRY and SYGVKD. V lost 2 bases to trimming and J lost 3 bases, with 10 bases between them. The CDR3 covers 14 residues. CDR3 in amino acids: CAISETRVDYGYTF. The DNA for the CDR3 is TGTGCCATCAGTGAGACCAGGGTCGACTATGGCTACACCTTC.

This chain connects TRBV28 to TRBJ2-1; TRBD1 agrees at 8 bases. This CDR3 has 16 residues. Germline V CDR1 and CDR2: MDHEN, SYDVKM. The V segment lost 5 bases and the J segment 6 bases; nucleotides outside the gene matches: 12. The CDR3 sequence is CASSTIGQGGFNEQFF. CDR3 bases: TGTGCCAGCAGTACCATCGGACAGGGCGGGTTCAATGAGCAGTTCTTC.

The gene calls are TRBV3-1 (or the pseudogene TRBV3-2) and TRBJ2-1; D call uncertain. There are 12 residues in the CDR3. Deletions cut 0 bases from V and 6 bases from J, with 3 bases between. The germline V gene encodes CDR1 LGHDT and CDR2 YNNKEL (reference sequence). The CDR3 DNA sequence: TGTGCCAGCAGCCAAGAGTTCAATGAGCAGTTCTTC. Its protein product is CASSQEFNEQFF.

The CDR3 DNA reads as TGTGCCAGCAGCGCTGACAGGGTGAACACTGAAGCTTTCTTT. Residues: CASSADRVNTEAFF. The chain couples TRBV7-8 to TRBJ1-1; 7 bases fit TRBD1. After removal of 5 bases from V and 0 bases from J, the junction contained 3 bases not matched to a gene. Germline V lookup: CDR1 SGHVS, CDR2 FQNEAQ. The CDR3 spans 14 residues.

The V and J genes are TRBV6-1 and TRBJ1-3; D not certain. Trimming took off 0 bases at V and 4 bases at J, with 16 bases between the two ends. The germline CDR1 and CDR2 sequences are MNHNS and SASEGT. This CDR3 spans 17 amino acids. The CDR3 spells CASSEAGPLGTGNTIYF. The CDR3 DNA reads TGTGCCAGCAGTGAAGCAGGACCCTTAGGAACCGGAAACACCATATATTTT.

V usage is TRBV6-5 and J usage is TRBJ2-7; a weak D match, TRBD2 (6 bases). The CDR3 spans 12 residues. Germline CDR1 MNHEY, CDR2 SVGAGI. The V end lost 7 bases, the J end lost 6 bases, and 13 bases lay between the germline ends. The DNA of the CDR3 is TGTGCCAGCAAGGAGGGGCTAAGCGAGCAGTACTTC. It codes for CASKEGLSEQYF.

CDR3 amino acids: CASSLGGKSSGNTIYF. Here the CDR3 DNA reads TGTGCCAGCAGCTTAGGTGGGAAGAGCTCTGGAAACACCATATATTTT. This chain connects TRBV7-2 to TRBJ1-3, with D hard to call. Germline values: CDR1 SGHTA, CDR2 FQGNSA. The CDR3 contains 16 residues. The V gene lost 1 base and the J gene lost 0 bases, with 10 bases spanning the gap.

Points on this clone: This same CDR3 is encoded by further DNA sequences in the sample. CDR3 protein: CASSGQGGETQYF. The CDR3 region has the DNA TGTGCCAGCAGTGGACAGGGAGGAGAGACCCAGTACTTC. The V gene is TRBV2, the J gene TRBJ2-5; a weak D match, TRBD1 (7 bases). The germline V gene has CDR1 SNHLY and CDR2 FYNNEI. The CDR3 length is 13 residues. Trimming took 4 bases from V and 4 from J, leaving 10 bases between them. Full variable domain (remainder filled in from reference TRBV2 and TRBJ2-5): EPEVTQTPSHQVTQMGQEVILRCVPISNHLYFYWYRQILGQKVEFLVSFYNNEISEKSEIFDDQFSVERPDGSNFTLKIRSTKLEDSAMYFCASSGQGGETQYFGPGTRLLVL.

The rearrangement joins TRBV29-1 to TRBJ2-3; the match to TRBD2 covers 13 bases. The V gene end was trimmed by 6 bases and the J gene end by 2 bases; junction bases not matched to a gene: 2. The CDR3 runs to 14 residues. Germline values: CDR1 SQVTM, CDR2 ANQGSEA. In DNA, the CDR3 is TGCAGCGTGACTAGCGGGGGGTCCACAGATACGCAGTATTTT. Amino acid sequence: CSVTSGGSTDTQYF.

The chain carries TRBV19 and TRBJ1-1, with unresolved D. This CDR3 contains 14 residues. Germline V gene sequence: CDR1 LNHDA, CDR2 SQIVND (reference sequence). Trimming cost V 8 bases and J 3 bases, with 16 bases left between them. CDR3 DNA sequence: TGTGCCAGTGCGAAGGGCAAGGAGTACACTGAAGCTTTCTTT. Translation gives CASAKGKEYTEAFF.